Here is one T cell receptor beta chain with its context. Antigen specificity is unknown. RNA was extracted and reverse transcribed into cDNA as the sequencing template. The protocol was immunoSEQ multiplex PCR, while the TCRdb copy is restricted to in-frame clones and leaves out a portion. The profile shows about 82,000 clones, 45% to 60% of them singletons. With 2 bases removed from V and 2 bases from J, the gap between germline ends came to 9 bases. The CDR3 sequence is 14 residues long. Per the germline V gene, CDR1 is SGHTA and CDR2 is FQGTGA. The entry originates in a study of CD8+ T cells in alopecia areata. Study-wide results and limits: Clonality in lesional scalp, especially alopecia totalis/universalis, exceeded that of normal scalp.

The sample consisted of NKG2D-high CD8+ T cells sorted from blood. The rearrangement links TRBV7-3 to TRBJ1-1, with D uncertain. The receptor's source is a human donor with alopecia areata. As DNA, the CDR3 is TGTGCCAGCAGCTTAGTCGGTGGAAACACTGAAGCTTTCTTT. Translation gives CASSLVGGNTEAFF.